This T cell receptor (beta chain) was recorded in a study of T cells in Graves' hyperthyroidism and ophthalmopathy. RNA transcripts yielded amplified TCR beta CDR3 regions. First-round RT-PCR of the TCR CDR3 relied on the HTBI primer set. TCRdb independently ran MiXCR on the multiplex PCR reads; one entry per CDR3 protein. The sample has about 400,000 distinct CDR3 sequences, 14% to 15% seen once. This clonotype was counted at least ten times. The CDR3 consists of 18 residues. V shed 5 bases, J shed 7 bases, and the junction held 19 bases outside the gene matches. The germline CDR1 and CDR2 sequences are SGHTA and FQGTGA.

The rearrangement joins TRBV7-3 to TRBJ2-1, with 8 bases aligning to TRBD2. The sequencing input was blood. The sequence was collected from a woman between 25 and 40 years old with Graves' hyperthyroidism. The CDR3: CASSPTPKVAGGGNEQFF. CDR3 sequence (DNA): TGTGCCAGCAGCCCTACCCCAAAAGTGGCGGGAGGTGGGAATGAGCAGTTCTTC. The whole variable domain, filled in from reference TRBV7-3 and TRBJ2-1, reads GAGVSQTPSNKVTEKGKYVELRCDPISGHTALYWYRQSLGQGPEFLIYFQGTGAADDSGLPNDRFFAVRPEGSVSTLKIQRTERGDSAVYLCASSPTPKVAGGGNEQFFGPGTRLTVL.